This T cell receptor (beta chain) was identified in a study of blood T cell repertoires in COVID-19. The wider study: T cells, B-cell-depleted T cells, or PBMCs provided the cDNA or gDNA that served as material.

Participants spanned ages about 18 to 90 years and resided in about two dozen US areas. The protocol was immunoSEQ multiplex PCR, while the TCRdb copy is restricted to in-frame clones and leaves out a portion. The sample lists 230,000 or so clones, roughly 88% occurring once. The CDR3 runs 14 residues. CDR1 is GTSNPN, CDR2 SVGIG, per germline (reference sequence). Trimming removed 2 bases at V and 4 bases at J, with 12 bases between. The sequence derives from a woman aged 50 to 60 with acute COVID-19. The chain joins TRBV30 to TRBJ1-5; D is perhaps TRBD1 (5 bases). Sequencing was carried out using PBMCs or T cells enriched from blood (not recorded which). For the CDR3, the DNA is TGTGCCTGGAGTCCCGACAGTTTGAATCAGCCCCAGCATTTT. It specifies CAWSPDSLNQPQHF.